The sequence of this T cell receptor beta chain was determined in a study of early T cells in non-severe SARS-CoV-2 infection. For the study at large: It was bulk RNA from unsorted whole blood that was sequenced, and the chains were unpaired.

Researchers tagged individual cDNA molecules with unique molecular identifiers. In TCRdb, the 5' RACE reads were re-called with MiXCR into one record per CDR3 protein. This table has tens of thousands of distinct CDR3 sequences, 5% to 7% appearing once. V gave up 7 bases and J gave up 6 bases, with 10 bases separating them. The CDR3 length is 11 residues. Germline V gene data show CDR1 as MNHNY and CDR2 as SVGAGI (reference sequence). This clonotype was observed at least ten times. Sequencing was carried out using whole blood. The chain uses TRBV6-6 and TRBJ2-7; D might be TRBD2 (5 bases). The receptor was isolated from an adult who was a healthcare worker with PCR-confirmed SARS-CoV-2 infection or an uninfected control (not recorded which). The CDR3 nucleotides are TGTGCCAGCATGCAGGCGGGCGAGCAGTACTTC. Its protein product is CASMQAGEQYF.